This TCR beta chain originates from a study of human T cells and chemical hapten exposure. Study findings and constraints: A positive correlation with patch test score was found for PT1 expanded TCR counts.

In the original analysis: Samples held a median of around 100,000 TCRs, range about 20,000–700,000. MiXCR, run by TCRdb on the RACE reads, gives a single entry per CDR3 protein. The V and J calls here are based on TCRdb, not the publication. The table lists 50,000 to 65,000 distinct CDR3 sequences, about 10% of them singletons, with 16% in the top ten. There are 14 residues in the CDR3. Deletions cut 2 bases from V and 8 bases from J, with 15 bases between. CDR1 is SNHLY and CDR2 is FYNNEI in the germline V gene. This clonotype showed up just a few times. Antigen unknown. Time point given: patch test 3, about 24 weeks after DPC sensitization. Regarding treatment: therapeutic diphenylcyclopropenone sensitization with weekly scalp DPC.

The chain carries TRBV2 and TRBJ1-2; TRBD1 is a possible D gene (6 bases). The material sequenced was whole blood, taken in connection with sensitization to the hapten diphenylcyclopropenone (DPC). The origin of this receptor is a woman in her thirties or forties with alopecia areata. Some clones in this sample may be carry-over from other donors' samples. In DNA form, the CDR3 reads TGTGCCAGCAGTGAAAGTGTGGGGGCGGTCGGCTACACCTTC. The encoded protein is CASSESVGAVGYTF.